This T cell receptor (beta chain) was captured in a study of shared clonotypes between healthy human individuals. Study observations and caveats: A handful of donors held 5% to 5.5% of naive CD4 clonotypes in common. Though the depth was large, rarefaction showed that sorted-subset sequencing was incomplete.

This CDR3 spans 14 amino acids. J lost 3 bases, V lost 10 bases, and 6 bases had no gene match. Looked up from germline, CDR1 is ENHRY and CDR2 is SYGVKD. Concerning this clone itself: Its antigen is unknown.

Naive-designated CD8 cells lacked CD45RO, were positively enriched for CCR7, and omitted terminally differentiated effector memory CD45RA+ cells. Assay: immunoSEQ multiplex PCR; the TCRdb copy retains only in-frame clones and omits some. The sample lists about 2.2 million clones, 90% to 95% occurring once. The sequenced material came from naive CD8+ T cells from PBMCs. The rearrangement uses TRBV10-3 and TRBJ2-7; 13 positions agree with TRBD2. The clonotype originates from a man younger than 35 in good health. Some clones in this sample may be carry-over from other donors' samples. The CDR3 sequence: CATIGTSGIYEQYF. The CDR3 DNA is TGTGCCACCATAGGGACTAGCGGGATCTACGAGCAGTACTTC.